These 27 T cell receptor beta chains share one sample of origin, sequenced in a study of cytomegalovirus exposure and HLA in healthy donors. PCR primers comprised 60 Vbeta and 13 Jbeta primers. Produced via immunoSEQ multiplex PCR; TCRdb's table is partial and in-frame only. The table shows about 140,000 clones, with around 84% occurring only once. Sequenced input: PBMCs. These receptors came from a man in his fifties or sixties in good health and CMV-seronegative.

The genes are TRBV4-1 and TRBJ1-1; no clear D gene. V lost 0 bases, J lost 10 bases, and 12 bases lay in between. This CDR3 is 13 amino acids long. Germline lookup yields CDR1 MGHRA and CDR2 YSYEKL. Written as DNA, the CDR3 is TGCGCCAGCAGCCAAGATCGGGTCCGCGGAGCTTTCTTT. Translated: CASSQDRVRGAFF.

The chain employs TRBV6-5 and TRBJ2-7, with 7 bases identical to TRBD1. CDR3 size: 12 residues. The germline V gene encodes CDR1 MNHEY and CDR2 SVGAGI. Trimming cost V 6 bases and J 4 bases; bases outside gene matches: 3. The CDR3 sequence: CASSRDSYEQYF. The CDR3, as DNA: TGTGCCAGCAGCCGGGACAGTTACGAGCAGTACTTC.

The gene calls are TRBV5-4 and TRBJ2-3; 7 bases agree with TRBD1. This CDR3 contains 16 residues. Germline-derived CDR1 and CDR2 are SGHNT and YYREEE (reference sequence). Trimming cost V 8 bases and J 2 bases; bases outside gene matches: 14. CDR3 sequence reads: CASNRGRSMDTDTQYF. CDR3 nucleotide sequence: TGTGCCAGTAACAGGGGAAGGAGTATGGACACAGATACGCAGTATTTT.

This clone has more than one count but fewer than ten. The chain joins TRBV5-1 to TRBJ2-2, with D possibly being TRBD2 (6 bases). The V and J ends lost 5 bases and 9 bases respectively, with 14 bases between them. This CDR3 contains 13 residues. CDR1 is SGHRS, CDR2 YFSETQ, per germline. Written as DNA, the CDR3 is TGCGCCAGCAGAGAAACTGCGGGAAGGGAGCTGTTTTTT. It is translated as CASRETAGRELFF.

The rearrangement joins TRBV29-1 to TRBJ2-1; D is perhaps TRBD1 (6 bases). Germline loops: CDR1 SQVTM, CDR2 ANQGSEA. The ends were cut back, 2 bases at V and 7 bases at J, with 15 bases in the middle. CDR3 length: 14 residues. DNA for the CDR3: TGCAGCGTTGAAACGACAGGAGATTATAATGAGCAGTTCTTC. As protein: CSVETTGDYNEQFF.

The chain links TRBV19 to TRBJ1-1; TRBD1 might be the D (5 bases). The germline V gene has CDR1 LNHDA and CDR2 SQIVND (reference sequence). The V gene lost 2 bases and the J gene lost 4 bases, with 8 bases spanning the gap. This CDR3 contains 13 residues. CDR3 DNA: TGTGCCAGTAGTATACAGGGCGGCACTGAAGCTTTCTTT. Protein sequence: CASSIQGGTEAFF.

V usage is TRBV9 and J usage is TRBJ1-3, with a possible D match to TRBD1 (6 bases). Per germline, CDR1 SGDLS and CDR2 YYNGEE. V lost 3 bases to trimming and J lost 4 bases, with 17 bases between them. CDR3 size: 16 residues. CDR3 residues: CASSGSPVGAGNTIYF. The CDR3 bases are TGTGCCAGCAGCGGATCGCCTGTGGGGGCAGGAAACACCATATATTTT.

This clone was detected once. V gene TRBV5-1 combines with J gene TRBJ2-1, with TRBD2 matching over 16 bases. The CDR3 is 19 residues long. V trimming: 0 bases; J trimming: 7 bases; junction bases outside the gene matches: 10. CDR1 is SGHRS and CDR2 is YFSETQ in the germline V gene. The CDR3 DNA follows: TGCGCCAGCAGCTTGGCCGGGACTAGCGGGGGGGTTCTGATAAATGAGCAGTTCTTC. It specifies CASSLAGTSGGVLINEQFF.

The V gene is TRBV5-1, the J gene TRBJ2-1; 8 bases are shared with TRBD2. Germline values: CDR1 SGHRS, CDR2 YFSETQ. The CDR3 sequence is 14 residues long. J gave up 8 bases and V 3 bases, and 7 bases lay outside the gene matches. The CDR3 DNA reads TGCGCCAGCAGCTGGGTCCGGGAGGGAGATGAGCAGTTCTTC. Its protein product is CASSWVREGDEQFF.

Only a few counts were recorded for this clone. The chain recombines TRBV28 with TRBJ1-1; no definite D call. The CDR3 is 15 amino acids. The germline V gene has CDR1 MDHEN and CDR2 SYDVKM. V lost 3 bases to trimming and J lost 0 bases, with 11 bases between them. CDR3 nucleotides: TGTGCCAGCAGTTTCCGGAGATTACTGAACACTGAAGCTTTCTTT. It codes for CASSFRRLLNTEAFF.

V and J are TRBV29-1 and TRBJ2-7; the match to TRBD1 covers 7 bases. Germline lookup yields CDR1 SQVTM and CDR2 ANQGSEA. V trimming: 5 bases; J trimming: 0 bases; junction bases outside the gene matches: 1. This CDR3 comprises 12 residues. The CDR3 nucleotides read TGCAGCGTTAGGACAGGCTCCTACGAGCAGTACTTC. It translates to CSVRTGSYEQYF.

The chain joins TRBV30 to TRBJ1-1; D is uncertain. V lost 2 bases, J lost 1 base, and 20 bases lay in between. The CDR3 length is 17 residues. Germline CDR1 GTSNPN, CDR2 SVGIG (reference sequence). Written as DNA, the CDR3 is TGTGCCTGGAGTACACCCAAGGTTCGCGGTGGGAACACTGAAGCTTTCTTT. As protein: CAWSTPKVRGGNTEAFF.

The V and J genes are TRBV27 and TRBJ1-6; D ambiguous. Trimming removed 7 bases at V and 6 bases at J, with 19 bases between. The CDR3 spans 16 residues. Germline lookup yields CDR1 MNHEY and CDR2 SMNVEV (reference sequence). The CDR3 coding sequence is TGTGCCAGCACCCGATTGGGTCCCCGGGGTAATTCACCCCTCCACTTT. This sequence encodes CASTRLGPRGNSPLHF.

The chain uses TRBV5-4 and TRBJ2-3; 9 bases match TRBD2. Germline CDR1 reads SGHNT; CDR2 reads YYREEE (reference sequence). The junction had 5 bases not matched to a gene; V was cut back by 0 bases and J by 6 bases. The CDR3 runs 15 residues. In nucleotides, the CDR3 is TGTGCCAGCAGCTTGGGTAGCGGGGGTGGGGATACGCAGTATTTT. Protein sequence: CASSLGSGGGDTQYF.

The gene calls are TRBV18 and TRBJ1-1, with D maybe TRBD1 (5 bases). The ends were cut back, 0 bases at V and 0 bases at J, with 11 bases in the middle. Per germline, CDR1 KGHSH and CDR2 LQKENI. The CDR3 consists of 16 residues. CDR3 sequence reads: CASSPPGLGVNTEAFF. The DNA of the CDR3 is TGTGCCAGCTCACCACCGGGACTCGGAGTGAACACTGAAGCTTTCTTT.

In regard to this clone: Relative to the germline gene, one junction end is altered; a read error may explain this. The chain recombines TRBV5-1 with TRBJ1-1; 7 bases line up with TRBD1. Germline-derived CDR1 and CDR2 are SGHRS and YFSETQ. The CDR3 covers 14 residues. For the CDR3, the DNA is TGCGCCAGCAGCCAGACAGGGACGAACACTGAAGCTTCCTTT. Translating gives CASSQTGTNTEASF.

The chain uses TRBV11-2 and TRBJ1-5; D may be TRBD1 (5 bases). CDR1 SGHAT and CDR2 FQNNGV come from the germline V gene. This CDR3 spans 15 amino acids. Trimming removed 7 bases from V and 5 bases from J, with 18 bases in between. CDR3 residues: CASITPGRRDQPQHF. CDR3 DNA sequence: TGTGCCAGCATCACTCCGGGACGGAGGGATCAGCCCCAGCATTTT. Variable domain in full (rest from reference TRBV11-2 and TRBJ1-5): EAGVAQSPRYKIIEKRQSVAFWCNPISGHATLYWYQQILGQGPKLLIQFQNNGVVDDSQLPKDRFSAERLKGVDSTLKIQPAKLEDSAVYLCASITPGRRDQPQHFGDGTRLSIL.

The rearrangement links TRBV5-1 to TRBJ2-6; no clear D gene. V was shortened by 5 bases and J by 0 bases, with 6 bases between the two germline ends. Germline CDR1 SGHRS, CDR2 YFSETQ. CDR3 length: 14 residues. The CDR3 here is CASSQRSGANVLTF. The CDR3 DNA reads TGCGCCAGCAGTCAGCGCTCTGGGGCCAACGTCCTGACTTTC.

This sequence joins TRBV28 and TRBJ2-7, with 8 nucleotides matching TRBD1. The CDR3 consists of 15 residues. The J segment lost 1 base and the V segment lost 6 bases, leaving 8 bases of the junction unmatched. CDR1 and CDR2 from the germline V gene are MDHEN and SYDVKM. As DNA, the CDR3 is TGTGCCAGCAGCTCCGGCAGGGGGCCTTCCTACGAGCAGTACTTC. This translates into CASSSGRGPSYEQYF. The full variable domain, with the rest looked up from reference TRBV28 and TRBJ2-7, is DVKVTQSSRYLVKRTGEKVFLECVQDMDHENMFWYRQDPGLGLRLIYFSYDVKMKEKGDIPEGYSVSREKKERFSLILESASTNQTSMYLCASSSGRGPSYEQYFGPGTRLTVT.

This clone was seen only once. The chain carries TRBV7-9 and TRBJ2-5, with D perhaps matching TRBD2 (6 bases). Per the germline V gene, CDR1 is SEHNR and CDR2 is FQNEAQ (reference sequence). The CDR3 extends over 12 amino acids. Trimming shortened V by 0 bases and J by 7 bases, and 6 bases separated the two germline ends. The CDR3 reads CASSLAGGTQYF. As DNA, the CDR3 is TGTGCCAGCAGCTTAGCGGGGGGGACCCAGTACTTC. The variable domain in full, with the rest retrieved from reference TRBV7-9 and TRBJ2-5, is DTGVSQNPRHKITKRGQNVTFRCDPISEHNRLYWYRQTLGQGPEFLTYFQNEAQLEKSRLLSDRFSAERPKGSFSTLEIQRTEQGDSAMYLCASSLAGGTQYFGPGTRLLVL.

This clone came up once. V usage is TRBV2 and J usage is TRBJ2-2; 7 bases line up with TRBD1. V shed 6 bases and J 7 bases; nucleotides not matched to a gene: 5. The germline V gene has CDR1 SNHLY and CDR2 FYNNEI. There are 13 residues in the CDR3. The CDR3 coding sequence is TGTGCCAGCAGGACAGGGTTAGGCGGGGAGCTGTTTTTT. Protein: CASRTGLGGELFF. Supplemented by reference TRBV2 and TRBJ2-2, the full variable domain reads EPEVTQTPSHQVTQMGQEVILRCVPISNHLYFYWYRQILGQKVEFLVSFYNNEISEKSEIFDDQFSVERPDGSNFTLKIRSTKLEDSAMYFCASRTGLGGELFFGEGSRLTVL.

The V call is TRBV5-6, the J call TRBJ2-1; TRBD1 aligns across 7 bases. J gave up 10 bases and V 2 bases, and 9 bases lay outside the gene matches. The CDR3 extends over 14 amino acids. The V gene's germline CDR1 is SGHDT and CDR2 YYEEEE. The CDR3: CASSFRGLTGEQFF. CDR3 nucleotide sequence: TGTGCCAGCAGCTTCCGCGGACTGACAGGGGAGCAGTTCTTC.

The chain links TRBV7-9 to TRBJ2-2; TRBD1 matches 7 bases. This CDR3 has 15 residues. The V gene end was trimmed by 9 bases and the J gene end by 1 base; junction bases not matched to a gene: 8. Germline CDR1 and CDR2: SEHNR and FQNEAQ (reference sequence). CDR3 sequence: CARGRGDRNTGELFF. CDR3 DNA: TGTGCCAGGGGGAGAGGGGACAGGAACACCGGGGAGCTGTTTTTT.

This rearrangement joins TRBV5-4 to TRBJ2-5, with TRBD2 identical over 10 bases. Germline trimming cut 4 bases from V and 4 bases from J; bases unmatched to any gene: 10. Per the germline V gene, CDR1 is SGHNT and CDR2 is YYREEE (reference sequence). This CDR3 is 16 amino acids long. As DNA, the CDR3 is TGTGCCAGCAGCACCAATCTAGCGGGGGCCGCAGAGACCCAGTACTTC. Translated: CASSTNLAGAAETQYF.

This clone was observed a single time. This sequence joins TRBV11-3 and TRBJ2-1, with 10 bases identical to TRBD1. The CDR3 runs 18 residues. V was clipped by 6 bases and J by 3 bases; unmatched bases: 14. The germline CDR1 and CDR2 sequences are SGHNT and YENEEA. This CDR3 is CASRSTGGSGPNYNEQFF. CDR3 bases: TGTGCCAGCAGGTCGACAGGGGGCTCCGGCCCCAACTACAATGAGCAGTTCTTC.

V usage is TRBV14 and J usage is TRBJ2-2, with D possibly being TRBD1 (6 bases). Germline CDR1 reads SGHDN; CDR2 reads FVKESK. This CDR3 region has 16 residues. The V end was cut by 4 bases, the J end by 0 bases, with 12 bases between. The CDR3 DNA reads TGTGCCAGCAGCCCTCTGACAGGATCGAACACCGGGGAGCTGTTTTTT. Translating it yields CASSPLTGSNTGELFF.

The chain couples TRBV6-1 to TRBJ1-1; D possibly corresponds to TRBD1 (5 bases). V was clipped by 6 bases and J by 1 base, with 12 bases between them. There are 14 residues in the CDR3. Germline V gene data show CDR1 as MNHNS and CDR2 as SASEGT. As DNA, the CDR3 is TGTGCCAGCAGGCCGACAGAAGCGAACACTGAAGCTTTCTTT. Residues: CASRPTEANTEAFF.